The next 2 T cell receptor beta chains were all read from a single sample in a study of technical replicates of blood from a few donors. Here immunoSEQ multiplex PCR was the method, and the copy in TCRdb shows in-frame clones only, minus some. The top ten clones hold approximately 0.22% of a sample with about 94,000 clones, more than 90% of them seen once. Sequencing was done on a sample of T cells isolated from PBMCs. These receptors were obtained from a human donor in good health.

The CDR3: CASSAWGSRSDTQYF. In nucleotides, the CDR3 is TGTGCCAGCAGTGCTTGGGGCAGCAGGTCAGATACGCAGTATTTT. The J gene is TRBJ2-3, the V gene TRBV27; possibly TRBD1 for D (5 bases). The CDR3 runs 15 residues. Per the germline V gene, CDR1 is MNHEY and CDR2 is SMNVEV (reference sequence). The germline V and J ends were trimmed by 5 bases and 4 bases, with 16 bases remaining between them.

The V gene is TRBV29-1, the J gene TRBJ1-1; TRBD1 is a possible D gene (6 bases). Germline values: CDR1 SQVTM, CDR2 ANQGSEA. The length of the CDR3 is 11 residues. CDR3 sequence reads: CSFRDTAEAFF. CDR3 DNA: TGCAGTTTCCGGGACACCGCTGAAGCTTTCTTT.